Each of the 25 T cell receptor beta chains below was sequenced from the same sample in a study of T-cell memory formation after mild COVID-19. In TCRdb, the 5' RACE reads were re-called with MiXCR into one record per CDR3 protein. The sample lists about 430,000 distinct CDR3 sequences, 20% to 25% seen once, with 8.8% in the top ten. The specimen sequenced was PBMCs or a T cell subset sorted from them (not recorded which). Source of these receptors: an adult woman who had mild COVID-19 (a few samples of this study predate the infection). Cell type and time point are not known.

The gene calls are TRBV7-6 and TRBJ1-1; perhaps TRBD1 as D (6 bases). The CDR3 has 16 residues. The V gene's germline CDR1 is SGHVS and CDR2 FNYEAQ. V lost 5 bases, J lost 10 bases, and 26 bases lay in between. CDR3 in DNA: TGTGCCAGCAGCGGACTTCCCACAGGGCGGCTGTCGAGAGCTTTCTTT. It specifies CASSGLPTGRLSRAFF.

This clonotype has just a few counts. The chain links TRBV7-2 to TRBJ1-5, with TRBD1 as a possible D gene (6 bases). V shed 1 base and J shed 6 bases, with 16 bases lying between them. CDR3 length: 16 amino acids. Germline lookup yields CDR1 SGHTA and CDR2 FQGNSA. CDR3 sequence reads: CASSLVGGARGQPQHF. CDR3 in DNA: TGTGCCAGCAGCTTAGTGGGGGGGGCGAGAGGTCAGCCCCAGCATTTT.

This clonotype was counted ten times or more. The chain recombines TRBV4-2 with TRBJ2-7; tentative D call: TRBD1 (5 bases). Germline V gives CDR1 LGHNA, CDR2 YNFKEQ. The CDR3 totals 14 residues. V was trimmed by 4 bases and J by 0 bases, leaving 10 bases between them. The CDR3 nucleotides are TGTGCCAGCAGCCCCCGACAGAGCTCCTACGAGCAGTACTTC. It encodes CASSPRQSSYEQYF.

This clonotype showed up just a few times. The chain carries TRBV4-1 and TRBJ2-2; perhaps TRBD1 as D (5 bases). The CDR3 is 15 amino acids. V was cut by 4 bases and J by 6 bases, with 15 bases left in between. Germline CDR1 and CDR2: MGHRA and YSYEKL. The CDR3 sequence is CASSPGRVGSGELFF. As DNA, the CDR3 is TGCGCCAGCAGCCCTGGCAGGGTAGGATCCGGGGAGCTGTTTTTT.

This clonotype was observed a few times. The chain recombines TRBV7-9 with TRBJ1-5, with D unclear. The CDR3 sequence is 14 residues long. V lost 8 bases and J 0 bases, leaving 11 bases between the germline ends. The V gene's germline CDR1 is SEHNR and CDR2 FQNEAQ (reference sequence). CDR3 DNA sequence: TGTGCCAGCGGAACGGGAGGTAGCAATCAGCCCCAGCATTTT. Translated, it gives CASGTGGSNQPQHF.

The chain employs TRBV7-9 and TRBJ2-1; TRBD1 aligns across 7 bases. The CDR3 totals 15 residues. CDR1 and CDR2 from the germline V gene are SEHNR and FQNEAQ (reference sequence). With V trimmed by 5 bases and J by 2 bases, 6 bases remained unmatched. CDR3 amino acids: CASSQDRATYNEQFF. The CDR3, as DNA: TGTGCCAGCAGCCAAGACAGGGCTACCTACAATGAGCAGTTCTTC.

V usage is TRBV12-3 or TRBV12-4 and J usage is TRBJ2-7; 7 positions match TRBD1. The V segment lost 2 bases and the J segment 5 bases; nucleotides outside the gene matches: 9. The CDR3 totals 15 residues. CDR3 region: CASSLQDRRVDEQYF. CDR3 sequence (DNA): TGTGCCAGCAGTTTACAGGACAGGAGAGTAGACGAGCAGTACTTC.

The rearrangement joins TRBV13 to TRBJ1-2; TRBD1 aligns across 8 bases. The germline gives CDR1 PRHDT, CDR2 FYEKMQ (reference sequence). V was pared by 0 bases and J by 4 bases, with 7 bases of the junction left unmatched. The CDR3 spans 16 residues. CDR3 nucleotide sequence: TGTGCCAGCAGCTTAGGTCAGGGGGCGCTTGGCTATGGCTACACCTTC. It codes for CASSLGQGALGYGYTF.

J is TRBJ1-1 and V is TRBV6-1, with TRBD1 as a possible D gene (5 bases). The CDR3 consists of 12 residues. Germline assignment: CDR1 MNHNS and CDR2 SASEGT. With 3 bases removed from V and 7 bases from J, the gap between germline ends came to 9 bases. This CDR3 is CASSDRESEAFF. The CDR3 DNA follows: TGTGCCAGCAGTGACAGGGAGAGTGAAGCTTTCTTT.

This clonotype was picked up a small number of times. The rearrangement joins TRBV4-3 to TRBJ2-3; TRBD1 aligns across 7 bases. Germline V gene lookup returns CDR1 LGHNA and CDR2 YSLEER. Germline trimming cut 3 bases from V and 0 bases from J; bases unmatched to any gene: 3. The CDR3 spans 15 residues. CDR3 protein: CASSQGQSSTDTQYF. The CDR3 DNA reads TGCGCCAGCAGCCAGGGACAGTCTAGCACAGATACGCAGTATTTT.

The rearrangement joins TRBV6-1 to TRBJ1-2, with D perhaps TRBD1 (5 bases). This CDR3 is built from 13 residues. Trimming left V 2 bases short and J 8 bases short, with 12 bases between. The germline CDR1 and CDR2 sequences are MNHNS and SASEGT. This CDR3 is CASSESRGGGYTF. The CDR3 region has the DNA TGTGCCAGCAGTGAATCAAGGGGAGGAGGCTACACCTTC.

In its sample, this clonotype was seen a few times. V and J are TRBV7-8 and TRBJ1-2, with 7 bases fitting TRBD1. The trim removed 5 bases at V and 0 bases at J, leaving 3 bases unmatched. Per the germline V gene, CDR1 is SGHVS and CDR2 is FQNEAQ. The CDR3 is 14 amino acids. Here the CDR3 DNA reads TGTGCCAGCAGCAAACAGGGGTCTAACTATGGCTACACCTTC. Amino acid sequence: CASSKQGSNYGYTF.

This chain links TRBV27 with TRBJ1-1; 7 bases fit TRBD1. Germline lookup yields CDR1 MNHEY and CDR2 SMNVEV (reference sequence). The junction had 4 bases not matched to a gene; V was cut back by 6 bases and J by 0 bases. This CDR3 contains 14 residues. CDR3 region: CASRRDSLNTEAFF. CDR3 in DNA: TGTGCCAGCAGGAGGGACAGCTTGAACACTGAAGCTTTCTTT.

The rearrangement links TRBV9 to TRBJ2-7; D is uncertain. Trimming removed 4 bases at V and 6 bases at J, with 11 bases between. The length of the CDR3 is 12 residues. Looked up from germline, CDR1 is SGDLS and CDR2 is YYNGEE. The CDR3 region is CASSRRESEQYF. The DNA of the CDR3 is TGTGCCAGCAGCCGTCGTGAGAGCGAGCAGTACTTC. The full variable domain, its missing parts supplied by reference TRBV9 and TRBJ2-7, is DSGVTQTPKHLITATGQRVTLRCSPRSGDLSVYWYQQSLDQGLQFLIQYYNGEERAKGNILERFSAQQFPDLHSELNLSSLELGDSALYFCASSRRESEQYFGPGTRLTVT.

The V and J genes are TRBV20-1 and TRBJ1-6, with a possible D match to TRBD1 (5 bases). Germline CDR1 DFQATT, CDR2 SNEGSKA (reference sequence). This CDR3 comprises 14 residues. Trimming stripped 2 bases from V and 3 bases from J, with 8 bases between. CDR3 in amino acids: CSARSGGYNSPLHF. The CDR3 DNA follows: TGCAGTGCTAGATCCGGGGGCTATAATTCACCCCTCCACTTT.

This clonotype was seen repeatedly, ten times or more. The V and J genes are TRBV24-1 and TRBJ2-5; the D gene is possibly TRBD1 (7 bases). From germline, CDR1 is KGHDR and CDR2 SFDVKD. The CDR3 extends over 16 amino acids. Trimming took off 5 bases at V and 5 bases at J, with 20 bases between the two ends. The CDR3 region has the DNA TGTGCCACCAGTGCCATGGGGTCAGGGGGGATCGAGACCCAGTACTTC. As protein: CATSAMGSGGIETQYF.

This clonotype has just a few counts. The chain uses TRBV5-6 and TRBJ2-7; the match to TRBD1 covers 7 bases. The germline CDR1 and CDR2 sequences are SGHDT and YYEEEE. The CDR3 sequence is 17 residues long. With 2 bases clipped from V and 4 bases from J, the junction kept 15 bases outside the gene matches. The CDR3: CASSLEQGRQGLYEQYF. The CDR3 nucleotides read TGTGCCAGCAGCTTAGAACAGGGGCGACAGGGTTTATACGAGCAGTACTTC.

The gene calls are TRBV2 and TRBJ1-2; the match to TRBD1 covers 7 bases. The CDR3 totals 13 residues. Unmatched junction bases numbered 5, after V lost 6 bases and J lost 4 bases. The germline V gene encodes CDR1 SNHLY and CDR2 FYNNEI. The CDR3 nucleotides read TGTGCCAGCAGGGGGGACAGCGTCTATGGCTACACCTTC. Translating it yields CASRGDSVYGYTF.

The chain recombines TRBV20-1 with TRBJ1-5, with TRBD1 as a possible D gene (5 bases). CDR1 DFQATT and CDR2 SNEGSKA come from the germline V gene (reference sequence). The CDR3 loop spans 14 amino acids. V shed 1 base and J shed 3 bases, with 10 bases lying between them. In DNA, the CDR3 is TGCAGTGCTAGAGCAGGGAGTTACAATCAGCCCCAGCATTTT. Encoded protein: CSARAGSYNQPQHF.

The CDR3 spells CASGLELTYTEAFF. The CDR3, as DNA: TGTGCTAGTGGTTTGGAACTGACCTACACTGAAGCTTTCTTT. The genes are TRBV12-5 and TRBJ1-1; D remains ambiguous. The CDR3 is 14 residues long. Trimming shortened V by 1 base and J by 3 bases, and 9 bases separated the two germline ends. Germline CDR1 is LGHNT and CDR2 is FRNRAP.

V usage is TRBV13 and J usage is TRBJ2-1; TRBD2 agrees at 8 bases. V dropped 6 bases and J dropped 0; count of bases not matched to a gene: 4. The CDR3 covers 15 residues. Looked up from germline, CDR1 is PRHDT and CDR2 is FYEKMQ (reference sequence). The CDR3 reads CASRKRGGSYNEQFF. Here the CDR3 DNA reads TGTGCCAGCAGAAAACGGGGGGGCTCCTACAATGAGCAGTTCTTC.

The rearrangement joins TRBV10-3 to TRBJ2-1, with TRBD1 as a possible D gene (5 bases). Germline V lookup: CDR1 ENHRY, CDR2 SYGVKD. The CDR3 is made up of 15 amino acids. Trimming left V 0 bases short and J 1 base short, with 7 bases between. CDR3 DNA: TGTGCCATCAGTGAGTCCCAGGGATCCTACAATGAGCAGTTCTTC. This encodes CAISESQGSYNEQFF.

DNA of the CDR3: TGTGCCAGCAGTTACTCCCGGCTCCACAGCACAGATACGCAGTATTTT. Protein product: CASSYSRLHSTDTQYF. The chain links TRBV6-6 to TRBJ2-3, with D unclear. The CDR3 is 16 amino acids. The germline CDR1 and CDR2 sequences are MNHNY and SVGAGI (reference sequence). V was pared by 0 bases and J by 0 bases, with 10 bases between.

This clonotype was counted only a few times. The CDR3 DNA reads as TGCGCCAGCAGCTATACCGGGACCCCGGCTGATGTGGTGTTTTTT. This sequence encodes CASSYTGTPADVVFF. This rearrangement joins TRBV5-1 to TRBJ1-4; weak D call: TRBD1 (5 bases). The germline V and J ends were trimmed by 3 bases and 15 bases, with 24 bases remaining between them. CDR1 SGHRS and CDR2 YFSETQ come from the germline V gene. This CDR3 region has 15 residues.

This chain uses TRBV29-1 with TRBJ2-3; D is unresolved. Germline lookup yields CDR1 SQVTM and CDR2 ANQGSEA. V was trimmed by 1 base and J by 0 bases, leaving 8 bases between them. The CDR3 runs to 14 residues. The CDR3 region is CSVEGLSSTDTQYF. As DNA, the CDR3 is TGCAGCGTTGAAGGCCTGTCTAGCACAGATACGCAGTATTTT.